This T cell receptor (beta chain) was found in a study of T cell responses to AZD1222 COVID-19 vaccine. Study background: Investigators merged groups given second doses at roughly 4 or roughly 12 weeks.

The protocol was immunoSEQ multiplex PCR, while the TCRdb copy is restricted to in-frame clones and leaves out a portion. Of over 120,000 clones listed, 80% to 90% are singletons. The CDR3 consists of 18 residues. Germline V CDR1 and CDR2: MNHEY, SMNVEV (reference sequence). Trimming left V 3 bases short and J 2 bases short, with 20 bases between. The sequence was collected from an adult in good health. V and J are TRBV27 and TRBJ1-5; unclear D gene. Sequenced here: peripheral blood, sampled on day 0 of AZD1222 vaccination. The chain's CDR3 is CASSFHAGAQRGNQPQHF. The CDR3 DNA sequence: TGTGCCAGCAGTTTCCATGCCGGTGCGCAACGGGGCAATCAGCCCCAGCATTTT.